Each of the 21 T cell receptor beta chains below was sequenced from the same sample in a study of long-term antiretroviral therapy in people with HIV. Survey-level resolution applied to immunoSEQ assay v3.0. Clones were sequenced by immunoSEQ multiplex PCR, and TCRdb holds only the in-frame ones, with some missing. The table includes 25,000 to 35,000 clones, around 97% detected once. The source material was unsorted PBMCs, sampled 6.9 years after starting antiretroviral therapy. The receptors were sampled from a man aged 25-45 years with HIV.

V gene TRBV5-1 combines with J gene TRBJ2-2; no firm D call. Per the germline V gene, CDR1 is SGHRS and CDR2 is YFSETQ. V was clipped by 4 bases and J by 7 bases, with 8 bases between them. The CDR3 totals 12 residues. CDR3 sequence reads: CASSVSDGELFF. Here the CDR3 DNA reads TGCGCCAGCAGCGTCAGCGACGGGGAGCTGTTTTTT. Combining the CDR3 with reference TRBV5-1 and TRBJ2-2 gives the whole variable domain KAGVTQTPRYLIKTRGQQVTLSCSPISGHRSVSWYQQTPGQGLQFLFEYFSETQRNKGNFPGRFSGRQFSNSRSEMNVSTLELGDSALYLCASSVSDGELFFGEGSRLTVL.

CDR3 in DNA: TGCAGCGTTTGGAAACTCCTCTACAATGAGCAGTTCTTC. Translating gives CSVWKLLYNEQFF. The chain carries TRBV29-1 and TRBJ2-1; D gene uncertain. Looked up from germline, CDR1 is SQVTM and CDR2 is ANQGSEA. This CDR3 region has 13 residues. V gave up 5 bases and J gave up 3 bases, with 11 bases separating them.

The chain couples TRBV2 to TRBJ2-3, with D unclear. The CDR3 has 15 residues. Per germline, CDR1 SNHLY and CDR2 FYNNEI. V was cut by 5 bases and J by 1 base, with 13 bases left in between. DNA for the CDR3: TGTGCCAGCAGTCCGAAAAAACTGCGCACAGATACGCAGTATTTT. It encodes CASSPKKLRTDTQYF.

V gene TRBV5-4 combines with J gene TRBJ2-1; possibly TRBD1 or TRBD2 for D (5 bases each). The V gene lost 0 bases and the J gene lost 7 bases, with 23 bases spanning the gap. CDR1 is SGHNT and CDR2 is YYREEE in the germline V gene (reference sequence). The CDR3 is 18 amino acids. CDR3 protein: CASSLGVQGLGAGNEQFF. In nucleotides, the CDR3 is TGTGCCAGCAGCTTGGGAGTCCAGGGCCTCGGGGCGGGTAATGAGCAGTTCTTC.

This sequence joins TRBV19 and TRBJ1-1; D uncertain. The V gene's germline CDR1 is LNHDA and CDR2 SQIVND (reference sequence). This CDR3 has 14 residues. The V end was cut by 1 base, the J end by 10 bases, with 16 bases between. This chain's CDR3 is CASSIVGGSGPAFF. The CDR3 DNA follows: TGTGCCAGTAGTATAGTCGGAGGTAGTGGGCCAGCTTTCTTT.

This clone appeared once. This rearrangement joins TRBV7-9 to TRBJ2-3; D tentatively reads TRBD1 or TRBD2 (5 bases each). Germline CDR1 reads SEHNR; CDR2 reads FQNEAQ (reference sequence). Trimming shortened V by 1 base and J by 2 bases, and 22 bases separated the two germline ends. The CDR3 spans 19 residues. Written as DNA, the CDR3 is TGTGCCAGCAGCTTAGGGTTAGAAGGCGCAGGGAGTTTCACAGATACGCAGTATTTT. It yields the protein CASSLGLEGAGSFTDTQYF. Based on the CDR3 plus reference TRBV7-9 and TRBJ2-3, the full variable domain is DTGVSQNPRHKITKRGQNVTFRCDPISEHNRLYWYRQTLGQGPEFLTYFQNEAQLEKSRLLSDRFSAERPKGSFSTLEIQRTEQGDSAMYLCASSLGLEGAGSFTDTQYFGPGTRLTVL.

CDR3 sequence: CASSLPRGGFGYGYTF. In nucleotides, the CDR3 is TGTGCCAGCAGCCTTCCCAGGGGGGGGTTTGGCTATGGCTACACCTTC. The chain couples TRBV5-6 to TRBJ1-2, with 7 positions matching TRBD1. This CDR3 is built from 16 residues. V shed 4 bases and J 4 bases; nucleotides not matched to a gene: 13. CDR1 is SGHDT, CDR2 YYEEEE, per germline.

Written as DNA, the CDR3 is TGTGCCAGCAGCCAAGATGCCCTAGCGGGGGGGCAGGGCACCGGGGAGCTGTTTTTT. Its protein product is CASSQDALAGGQGTGELFF. The chain is built from TRBV4-2 and TRBJ2-2; TRBD2 agrees at 12 bases. This CDR3 has 19 amino acids. V lost 0 bases to trimming and J lost 4 bases; unmatched junction nucleotides: 9. Germline V gene data show CDR1 as LGHNA and CDR2 as YNFKEQ.

The chain has TRBV7-6 and TRBJ1-1; D is unclear. Germline CDR1 reads SGHVS; CDR2 reads FNYEAQ. Deletions cut 6 bases from V and 1 base from J, with 6 bases between. This CDR3 contains 12 residues. The CDR3 region is CASRTANTEAFF. The CDR3 DNA is TGTGCCAGCAGGACGGCGAACACTGAAGCTTTCTTT.

The CDR3 DNA sequence: TGTGCCAGCAGTGGATGGGGCATCGCAGATACGCAGTATTTT. Amino acid sequence: CASSGWGIADTQYF. This chain uses TRBV25-1 with TRBJ2-3; D may be TRBD1 (5 bases). The CDR3 runs to 14 residues. V was cut by 4 bases and J by 4 bases, with 12 bases left in between. The germline V gene encodes CDR1 MGHDK and CDR2 SYGVNS.

J is TRBJ2-2 and V is TRBV6-6, with TRBD1 identical over 8 bases. Germline-derived CDR1 and CDR2 are MNHNY and SVGAGI (reference sequence). The trim removed 8 bases at V and 3 bases at J, leaving 8 bases unmatched. The CDR3 has 15 residues. The CDR3 DNA follows: TGTGCCAGCGTTTCGACAGGGGAGGACACCGGGGAGCTGTTTTTT. The encoded protein is CASVSTGEDTGELFF.

The chain combines TRBV7-3 with TRBJ2-2, with TRBD2 matching over 8 bases. The junction had 4 bases not matched to a gene; V was cut back by 3 bases and J by 4 bases. This CDR3 is built from 15 residues. CDR1 and CDR2 from the germline V gene are SGHTA and FQGTGA. Here the CDR3 reads CASSLSGGPTGELFF. In DNA, the CDR3 is TGTGCCAGCAGCTTGAGCGGGGGTCCCACCGGGGAGCTGTTTTTT.

The chain links TRBV30 to TRBJ2-3; D is unresolved. The CDR3 spans 13 residues. V shed 2 bases and J shed 4 bases, with 10 bases lying between them. Germline-derived CDR1 and CDR2 are GTSNPN and SVGIG (reference sequence). DNA for the CDR3: TGTGCCTGGAGTCGATTTGGGGCAGATACGCAGTATTTT. It translates to CAWSRFGADTQYF.

The CDR3: CASSLTSGKETQYF. The DNA of the CDR3 is TGTGCCAGCAGTCTTACTAGCGGAAAAGAGACCCAGTACTTC. The rearrangement links TRBV2 to TRBJ2-5, with 8 bases identical to TRBD2. Germline CDR1 is SNHLY and CDR2 is FYNNEI. V shed 5 bases, J shed 3 bases, and the junction held 5 bases outside the gene matches. This CDR3 is 14 amino acids long.

The J gene is TRBJ2-7, the V gene TRBV7-3, with D tentatively TRBD2 (5 bases). The CDR3 totals 16 residues. Germline CDR1 reads SGHTA; CDR2 reads FQGTGA. The V end was cut by 1 base, the J end by 4 bases, with 17 bases between. CDR3 protein: CASSLRGSGFRYEQYF. As DNA, the CDR3 is TGTGCCAGCAGCTTAAGAGGGTCGGGGTTCCGGTACGAGCAGTACTTC.

The chain joins TRBV6-1 to TRBJ1-1, with D hard to call. Looked up from germline, CDR1 is MNHNS and CDR2 is SASEGT. Between the trimmed V and J ends, which lost 3 bases and 0 bases, there was a span of 8 bases. The CDR3 covers 14 residues. CDR3 nucleotides: TGTGCCAGCAGTGATAATACGATGAACACTGAAGCTTTCTTT. Its protein product is CASSDNTMNTEAFF.

This clone has just a few counts. V gene TRBV6-5 combines with J gene TRBJ1-2; 7 bases agree with TRBD1. This CDR3 is 14 amino acids long. Germline assignment: CDR1 MNHEY and CDR2 SVGAGI. V lost 2 bases, J lost 3 bases, and 3 bases stayed unmatched. The CDR3 bases are TGTGCCAGCAGTTACCAGGGGGAAGACTATGGCTACACCTTC. Protein: CASSYQGEDYGYTF.

The chain links TRBV5-1 to TRBJ2-2, with 7 nucleotides matching TRBD1. The V gene end was trimmed by 4 bases and the J gene end by 2 bases; junction bases not matched to a gene: 2. CDR3 length: 14 amino acids. Germline assignment: CDR1 SGHRS and CDR2 YFSETQ. CDR3 loop: CASSRDRNTGELFF. The CDR3, as DNA: TGCGCCAGCAGCCGGGACAGAAACACCGGGGAGCTGTTTTTT.

Written as DNA, the CDR3 is TGTGCCAGCAGCTTCGCGAGGGGACCGCGAGAAAAACTGTTTTTT. It codes for CASSFARGPREKLFF. The V call is TRBV5-4, the J call TRBJ1-4; TRBD1 is a possible D gene (5 bases). Germline CDR1 is SGHNT and CDR2 is YYREEE (reference sequence). The V and J ends lost 2 bases and 8 bases respectively, with 16 bases between them. CDR3 length: 15 amino acids.

The chain employs TRBV30 and TRBJ2-3; D perhaps matches TRBD1 (5 bases). From germline, CDR1 is GTSNPN and CDR2 SVGIG (reference sequence). CDR3 length: 17 amino acids. With 0 bases removed from V and 4 bases from J, the gap between germline ends came to 20 bases. DNA of the CDR3: TGTGCCTGGAGTGTACGGTGGACAAATTCCGACGCAGATACGCAGTATTTT. Translated: CAWSVRWTNSDADTQYF.

This rearrangement joins TRBV5-5 to TRBJ1-1, with D hard to call. This CDR3 contains 12 residues. The V gene's germline CDR1 is SGHKS and CDR2 YYEKEE (reference sequence). V was trimmed by 4 bases and J by 3 bases, leaving 7 bases between them. The CDR3 sequence is CASSEQDTEAFF. For the CDR3, the DNA is TGTGCCAGCAGCGAACAAGACACTGAAGCTTTCTTT.